The rows below give T cell receptor beta chains drawn from one sample of a study of cytotoxic CD8 clonotypes in ibrutinib-treated CLL. The data were produced by immunoSEQ multiplex PCR, yet TCRdb's version contains in-frame clones alone and is incomplete. The sample carries some 200,000 clones, approximately 70% recorded once. Specimen: PBMCs, collected after 12 months of ibrutinib treatment. All receptors derive from a human donor with chronic lymphocytic leukemia. Both conserved end residues are part of each CDR3. The D gene is left open where the match is weak. The size entry is marked missing in some rows and otherwise reads once, few, many or a size class.

>few|TRBJ1-2|.|TRBV4-1
CASSQEYGADMRGYTF
TGCGCCAGCAGCCAAGAATACGGCGCAGACATGCGTGGCTACACCTTC
>.|TRBJ1-2|.|TRBV2
CANFLPVGPLDRLNGYTF
TGTGCCAACTTCCTTCCGGTCGGTCCTCTCGACAGGCTTAATGGCTACACCTTC
>once|TRBJ1-5|.|TRBV28
CASRRRGEGNQPQHF
TGTGCCAGCAGGCGGAGGGGAGAAGGAAATCAGCCCCAGCATTTT
>.|TRBJ2-1|TRBD1|TRBV30
CAWRRGGGRTYYNEQFF
TGTGCCTGGAGAAGAGGGGGCGGCCGTACATATTACAATGAGCAGTTCTTC
>.|TRBJ1-1|TRBD1|TRBV5-1
CASSQQGGTMNTEAFF
TGCGCCAGCAGCCAACAGGGGGGGACCATGAACACTGAAGCTTTCTTT
>.|TRBJ1-3|.|TRBV27
CASSFASGNTIYF
TGTGCCAGCAGTTTTGCCTCTGGAAACACCATATATTTT
>.|TRBJ2-7|TRBD2|TRBV30
CAWSVLTSGRFPYEQYF
TGTGCCTGGAGTGTATTGACTAGCGGGAGGTTTCCTTACGAGCAGTACTTC
>few|TRBJ2-3|.|TRBV7-2
CASSLRSTTDTQYF
TGTGCCAGCAGCCTTCGTAGCACCACAGATACGCAGTATTTT
>.|TRBJ1-5|.|TRBV18
CASSPSRSDQPQHF
TGTGCCAGCTCACCTTCACGTAGCGATCAGCCCCAGCATTTT
>.|TRBJ2-5|.|TRBV13
CASSSGYQETQYF
TGTGCCAGCAGCTCAGGTTATCAAGAGACCCAGTACTTC
>.|TRBJ2-3|.|TRBV7-2
CASALAWRADTQYF
TGTGCCAGCGCCCTAGCGTGGAGGGCAGATACGCAGTATTTT
>.|TRBJ1-6|.|TRBV5-1
CASSLESNSPLHF
TGCGCCAGCAGCTTGGAAAGTAATTCACCCCTCCACTTT
>.|TRBJ2-3|TRBD1|TRBV7-3
CASSLGQIPDTQYF
TGTGCCAGCAGCTTGGGACAGATCCCCGATACGCAGTATTTT
>once|TRBJ2-1|.|TRBV4-3
CASSQAGASYNEQFF
TGCGCCAGCAGCCAAGCCGGTGCGTCCTACAATGAGCAGTTCTTC
>.|TRBJ1-3|.|TRBV7-6
CASTRSSGNTIYF
TGTGCCAGTACACGCTCCTCTGGAAACACCATATATTTT
>.|TRBJ1-5|.|TRBV7-3
CASSPTGGTPQHF
TGTGCCAGCAGCCCAACCGGGGGAACGCCCCAGCATTTT
>.|TRBJ1-3|.|TRBV7-9
CASSTLEVISGNTIYF
TGTGCCAGCAGCACACTAGAGGTTATCTCTGGAAACACCATATATTTT
>.|TRBJ2-1|.|TRBV7-3
CASSLVAGSYNEQFF
TGTGCCAGCAGCTTAGTTGCGGGGTCCTACAATGAGCAGTTCTTC
>.|TRBJ1-1|.|TRBV6-6
CASSYARDTEAFF
TGTGCCAGCAGTTACGCCCGGGACACTGAAGCTTTCTTT
>.|TRBJ1-4|.|TRBV30
CARGGWNEKLFF
TGTGCCCGAGGGGGTTGGAATGAAAAACTGTTTTTT
>.|TRBJ2-5|TRBD2|TRBV7-8
CATGLAGKETQYF
TGTGCCACGGGACTAGCGGGGAAAGAGACCCAGTACTTC
>.|TRBJ2-1|.|TRBV6-5
CASSYSRGSWFF
TGTGCCAGCAGTTACTCACGGGGTTCCTGGTTCTTC
>.|TRBJ2-4|TRBD2|TRBV30
CAWTGGGLGKNIQYF
TGTGCCTGGACCGGCGGGGGGTTGGGCAAAAACATTCAGTACTTC
>.|TRBJ2-5|TRBD1|TRBV4-3
CASSHGTVGETQYF
TGCGCCAGCAGCCACGGGACAGTGGGAGAGACCCAGTACTTC
>.|TRBJ1-2|.|TRBV5-1
CASTQPGDYGYTF
TGCGCCAGCACCCAGCCGGGGGACTATGGCTACACCTTC
>.|TRBJ1-5|.|TRBV28
CASNFFRDSNQPQHF
TGTGCCAGCAATTTCTTCAGGGATAGCAATCAGCCCCAGCATTTT
>.|TRBJ1-1|.|TRBV6-5
CASSLGLGGTEAFF
TGTGCCAGCAGTTTGGGTTTAGGGGGCACTGAAGCTTTCTTT
>many|TRBJ2-1|TRBD2|TRBV6-5
CASSMGGNEQFF
TGTGCCAGCAGTATGGGGGGGAATGAGCAGTTCTTC
>.|TRBJ1-1|.|TRBV4-1
CASSQGEYMNTEAFF
TGCGCCAGCAGCCAAGGGGAGTACATGAACACTGAAGCTTTCTTT
>.|TRBJ1-3|TRBD1|TRBV27
CASRAPGGVAGNTIYF
TGTGCCAGCAGAGCCCCAGGGGGGGTGGCTGGAAACACCATATATTTT
>.|TRBJ2-1|TRBD2|TRBV7-2
CASSLTSGGNNEQFF
TGTGCCAGCAGCTTAACTAGCGGGGGGAACAATGAGCAGTTCTTC
>.|TRBJ1-3|.|TRBV9
CASSDWDTGNTIYF
TGTGCCAGCAGCGATTGGGATACTGGAAACACCATATATTTT
>few|TRBJ2-1|TRBD2|TRBV29-1
CSGVPSGSNNEQFF
TGCAGCGGGGTACCTAGCGGGTCCAACAATGAGCAGTTCTTC
>.|TRBJ1-4|.|TRBV25-1
CASRRRKVEKLFF
TGTGCCAGCAGGAGAAGGAAGGTTGAAAAACTGTTTTTT
>.|TRBJ2-1|TRBD2|TRBV7-2
CASSLAGKGGGYNEQFF
TGTGCCAGCAGCTTAGCGGGGAAGGGCGGGGGATACAATGAGCAGTTCTTC
>.|TRBJ1-1|.|TRBV30
CAWKRRNTEAFF
TGTGCCTGGAAGAGGAGGAACACTGAAGCTTTCTTT
>.|TRBJ1-4|.|TRBV15
CATSRGDINEKLFF
TGTGCCACCAGCAGAGGGGACATCAATGAAAAACTGTTTTTT
>few|TRBJ1-2|.|TRBV19
CASRPSVYGYTF
TGTGCCAGTAGGCCGAGCGTCTATGGCTACACCTTC
>.|TRBJ1-2|TRBD1|TRBV28
CASSFFRTGHNYGYTF
TGTGCCAGCAGTTTCTTTCGGACAGGGCATAACTATGGCTACACCTTC
>.|TRBJ2-7|.|TRBV2
CASSGGEFYEQYF
TGTGCCAGCAGCGGCGGGGAGTTCTACGAGCAGTACTTC
>.|TRBJ1-1|.|TRBV4-3
CASSPTDASNTEAFF
TGCGCCAGCAGCCCCACGGACGCGTCAAACACTGAAGCTTTCTTT
>.|TRBJ1-2|TRBD1|TRBV11-2
CASSTYRGGGYTF
TGTGCCAGCAGCACGTACAGGGGCGGTGGCTACACCTTC
>.|TRBJ1-1|.|TRBV28
CASSIGGEAFF
TGTGCCAGCAGCATAGGCGGTGAAGCTTTCTTT
>.|TRBJ1-5|TRBD1|TRBV6-5
CASSPPRDRGQPQHF
TGTGCCAGCAGTCCGCCGAGGGACAGGGGCCAGCCCCAGCATTTT
>once|TRBJ2-5|.|TRBV30
CAWSVTSSETQYF
TGTGCCTGGAGTGTCACTAGTTCAGAGACCCAGTACTTC
>.|TRBJ1-1|TRBD1|TRBV9
CASSRGTGGNTEAFF
TGTGCCAGCAGCAGAGGAACAGGGGGGAACACTGAAGCTTTCTTT
>.|TRBJ2-5|TRBD2|TRBV5-1
CASSRGTSEDRETQYF
TGCGCCAGCAGCCGTGGGACTAGCGAGGACCGGGAGACCCAGTACTTC
>.|TRBJ2-2|TRBD1|TRBV11-2
CATRQGLNTGELFF
TGTGCCACCCGACAGGGATTGAACACCGGGGAGCTGTTTTTT
>.|TRBJ1-1|.|TRBV5-6
CASRRNTEAFF
TGTGCCAGCAGACGAAACACTGAAGCTTTCTTT
>.|TRBJ2-7|.|TRBV13
CASRKRGHPYEQYF
TGTGCCAGCAGAAAGCGGGGACACCCCTACGAGCAGTACTTC
>.|TRBJ1-1|.|TRBV30
CAWTAWSEAFF
TGTGCCTGGACGGCGTGGTCTGAAGCTTTCTTT
>.|TRBJ2-3|TRBD2|TRBV5-1
CASSPGLATDTQYF
TGCGCCAGCAGCCCCGGACTAGCGACAGATACGCAGTATTTT
>.|TRBJ2-1|TRBD2|TRBV30
CAWTSAGSSYNEQFF
TGTGCCTGGACCTCAGCGGGATCCTCCTACAATGAGCAGTTCTTC
>.|TRBJ2-5|TRBD2|TRBV9
CASSPSPGGRETQYF
TGTGCCAGCAGCCCCAGCCCGGGAGGGCGGGAGACCCAGTACTTC
>once|TRBJ1-2|.|TRBV19
CASSISEGHYGYTF
TGTGCCAGTAGTATATCAGAGGGCCACTATGGCTACACCTTC